Listed below are T cell receptor beta chains from one sample, sequenced in a study of T cell responses to AZD1222 COVID-19 vaccine. The data were produced by immunoSEQ multiplex PCR, yet TCRdb's version contains in-frame clones alone and is incomplete. The sample carries about 210,000 clones, roughly 92% recorded once. The input for sequencing was peripheral blood, taken on day 0 of AZD1222 vaccination. All receptors come from an adult in good health. Each CDR3 is given with its conserved first and last residue. The order of the fields is V gene, J gene, clone size, D gene, CDR3 protein, CDR3 DNA. D genes are given only for firm matches. Clone size appears in some rows only: once, few, many, or a class for an expanded clone.

v_call: TRBV2
j_call: TRBJ1-2
clone_size: -
d_call: -
cdr3_aa: CASSADSNYGYTF
cdr3_nt: TGTGCCAGCAGTGCGGACAGCAACTATGGCTACACCTTC

v_call: TRBV3-1/TRBV3-2
j_call: TRBJ2-5
clone_size: -
d_call: -
cdr3_aa: CASSQRRTLQETQYF
cdr3_nt: TGTGCCAGCAGCCAGCGGAGGACTCTACAAGAGACCCAGTACTTC

v_call: TRBV7-2
j_call: TRBJ1-3
clone_size: -
d_call: -
cdr3_aa: CASSLGPGSSGNTIYF
cdr3_nt: TGTGCCAGCAGCTTGGGCCCAGGGAGCTCTGGAAACACCATATATTTT

v_call: TRBV7-9
j_call: TRBJ2-2
clone_size: once
d_call: TRBD2
cdr3_aa: CASSLGEGTGELFF
cdr3_nt: TGTGCCAGCAGCTTGGGGGAGGGCACCGGGGAGCTGTTTTTT

v_call: TRBV10-3
j_call: TRBJ1-1
clone_size: -
d_call: TRBD1
cdr3_aa: CAISTGGENTEAFF
cdr3_nt: TGTGCCATCAGTACAGGGGGCGAGAACACTGAAGCTTTCTTT

v_call: TRBV19
j_call: TRBJ2-7
clone_size: -
d_call: -
cdr3_aa: CASSGMGSYEQYF
cdr3_nt: TGTGCCAGTAGTGGGATGGGTTCCTACGAGCAGTACTTC

v_call: TRBV7-8
j_call: TRBJ1-5
clone_size: -
d_call: -
cdr3_aa: CASSLGFSQPQHF
cdr3_nt: TGTGCCAGCAGCTTAGGTTTTAGTCAGCCCCAGCATTTT

v_call: TRBV28
j_call: TRBJ2-2
clone_size: -
d_call: -
cdr3_aa: CASSQSGGTGELFF
cdr3_nt: TGTGCCAGCAGCCAAAGTGGGGGCACCGGGGAGCTGTTTTTT

v_call: TRBV13
j_call: TRBJ2-7
clone_size: -
d_call: -
cdr3_aa: CASSLRLFSYEQYF
cdr3_nt: TGTGCCAGCAGCTTGAGACTCTTTTCCTACGAGCAGTACTTC

v_call: TRBV11-2
j_call: TRBJ1-6
clone_size: -
d_call: -
cdr3_aa: CASSLGPGNNSPLHF
cdr3_nt: TGTGCCAGCAGCTTAGGGCCGGGGAATAATTCACCCCTCCACTTT

v_call: TRBV5-6
j_call: TRBJ1-1
clone_size: -
d_call: -
cdr3_aa: CASSFYSRDTEAFF
cdr3_nt: TGTGCCAGCAGCTTCTATTCGAGGGACACTGAAGCTTTCTTT